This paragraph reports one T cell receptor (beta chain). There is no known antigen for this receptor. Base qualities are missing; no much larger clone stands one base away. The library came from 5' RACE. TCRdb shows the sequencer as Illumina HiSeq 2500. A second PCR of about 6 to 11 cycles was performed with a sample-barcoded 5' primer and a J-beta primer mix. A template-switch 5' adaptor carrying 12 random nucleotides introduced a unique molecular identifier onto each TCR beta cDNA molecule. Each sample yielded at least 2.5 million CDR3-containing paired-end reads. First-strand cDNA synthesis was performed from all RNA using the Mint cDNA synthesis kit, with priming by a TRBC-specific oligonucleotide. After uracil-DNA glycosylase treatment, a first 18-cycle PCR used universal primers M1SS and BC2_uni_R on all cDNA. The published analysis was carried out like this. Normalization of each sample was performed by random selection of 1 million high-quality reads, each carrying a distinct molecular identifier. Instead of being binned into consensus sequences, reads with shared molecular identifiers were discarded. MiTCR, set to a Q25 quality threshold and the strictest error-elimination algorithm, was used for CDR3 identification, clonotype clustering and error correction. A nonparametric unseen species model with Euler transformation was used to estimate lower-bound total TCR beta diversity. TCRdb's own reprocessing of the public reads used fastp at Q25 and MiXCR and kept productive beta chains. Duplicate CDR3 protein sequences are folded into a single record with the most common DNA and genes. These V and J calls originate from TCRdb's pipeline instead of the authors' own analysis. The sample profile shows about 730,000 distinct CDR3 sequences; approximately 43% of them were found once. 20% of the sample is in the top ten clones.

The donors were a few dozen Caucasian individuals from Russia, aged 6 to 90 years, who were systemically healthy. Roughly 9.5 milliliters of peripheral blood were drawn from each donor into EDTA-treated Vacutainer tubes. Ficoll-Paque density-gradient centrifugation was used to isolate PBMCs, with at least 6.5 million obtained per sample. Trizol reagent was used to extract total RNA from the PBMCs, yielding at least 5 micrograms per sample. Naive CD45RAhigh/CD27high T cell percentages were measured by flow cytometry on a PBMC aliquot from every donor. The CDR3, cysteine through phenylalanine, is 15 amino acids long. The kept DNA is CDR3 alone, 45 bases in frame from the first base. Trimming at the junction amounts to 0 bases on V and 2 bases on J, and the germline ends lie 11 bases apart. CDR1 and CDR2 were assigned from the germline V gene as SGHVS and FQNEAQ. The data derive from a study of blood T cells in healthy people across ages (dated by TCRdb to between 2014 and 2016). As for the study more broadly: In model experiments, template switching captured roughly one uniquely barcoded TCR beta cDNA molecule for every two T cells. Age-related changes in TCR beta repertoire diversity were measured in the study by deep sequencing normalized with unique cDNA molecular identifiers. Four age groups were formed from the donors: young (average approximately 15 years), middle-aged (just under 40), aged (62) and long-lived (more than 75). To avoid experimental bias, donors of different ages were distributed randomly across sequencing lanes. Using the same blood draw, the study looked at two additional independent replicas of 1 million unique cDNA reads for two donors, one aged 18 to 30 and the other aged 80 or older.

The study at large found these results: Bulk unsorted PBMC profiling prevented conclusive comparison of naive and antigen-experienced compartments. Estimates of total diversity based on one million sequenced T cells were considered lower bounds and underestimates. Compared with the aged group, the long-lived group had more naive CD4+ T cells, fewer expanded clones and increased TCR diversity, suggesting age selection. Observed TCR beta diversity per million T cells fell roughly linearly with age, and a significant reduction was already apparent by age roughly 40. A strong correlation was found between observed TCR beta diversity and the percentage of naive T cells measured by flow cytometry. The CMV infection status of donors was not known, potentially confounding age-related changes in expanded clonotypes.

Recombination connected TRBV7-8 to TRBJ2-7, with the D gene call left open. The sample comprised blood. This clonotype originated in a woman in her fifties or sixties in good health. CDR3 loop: CASSLAAQITYEQYF. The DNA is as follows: TGTGCCAGCAGCTTAGCGGCACAGATAACCTACGAGCAGTACTTC.